This passage covers 7 T cell receptor beta chains from one sample sequenced in a study of metastatic and nonmetastatic thyroid tumors. Patients were all untreated before their thyroid surgery. From the PCR reads, TCRdb re-called clones with MiXCR. The sample lists fewer than 20,000 clones, around a fifth occurring once. The sample consisted of adjacent normal tissue. The source is a female donor with papillary thyroid cancer or a benign thyroid nodule (not recorded which). Some clones in this sample may be carry-over from other donors' samples.

This clone showed up many times. This chain joins TRBV28 and TRBJ1-1; D is ambiguous. V lost 3 bases and J lost 4, with 9 bases in between. CDR3 length equals 13 residues. Germline CDR1 and CDR2: MDHEN and SYDVKM. CDR3 sequence: CASSFSVGTEAFF. CDR3 nucleotides: TGTGCCAGCAGTTTTTCTGTTGGCACTGAAGCTTTCTTT. The full variable domain, with the rest looked up from reference TRBV28 and TRBJ1-1, is DVKVTQSSRYLVKRTGEKVFLECVQDMDHENMFWYRQDPGLGLRLIYFSYDVKMKEKGDIPEGYSVSREKKERFSLILESASTNQTSMYLCASSFSVGTEAFFGQGTRLTVV.

In its sample, this clone was seen a few times. This chain uses TRBV10-3 with TRBJ1-2, with 7 nucleotides matching TRBD1. CDR1 is ENHRY and CDR2 is SYGVKD in the germline V gene. The CDR3 runs 14 residues. V gave up 10 bases and J gave up 8 bases; unmatched junction bases: 16. CDR3 protein: CASSRVDRVGGYTF. The CDR3 DNA is TGTGCCAGCAGCCGAGTCGACAGGGTGGGGGGCTACACCTTC.

This clone was recorded at least ten times. The chain joins TRBV19 to TRBJ1-1; no firm D call. Trimming shortened V by 6 bases and J by 4 bases, and 12 bases separated the two germline ends. The CDR3 length is 13 residues. Germline V CDR1 and CDR2: LNHDA, SQIVND (reference sequence). CDR3 sequence: CASRRPLGTEAFF. The CDR3 DNA follows: TGTGCCAGTAGAAGGCCCCTGGGCACTGAAGCTTTCTTT.

The sample holds a few counts of this clone. CDR3 DNA: TGTGCCAGCAGTTTACTCGGCACCTCAAGAAACACCATATATTTT. Encoded protein: CASSLLGTSRNTIYF. V is TRBV28 and J is TRBJ1-3; D is ambiguous. In germline, CDR1 is MDHEN, CDR2 SYDVKM. CDR3 length: 15 residues. The V end lost 2 bases, the J end lost 5 bases, and 13 bases lay between the germline ends.

This rearrangement joins TRBV12-3 or TRBV12-4 to TRBJ1-5; tentatively, D is TRBD1 (5 bases). The CDR3 spans 13 residues. V was trimmed by 7 bases and J by 6 bases, leaving 13 bases between them. The CDR3, as DNA: TGTGCCAGCACCGTGGAGGGGTCTCAGCCCCAGCATTTT. It is translated as CASTVEGSQPQHF.

This clone was recorded a few times. This may arise from a read error, as a much more abundant clone is one base away. The chain carries TRBV6-1 and TRBJ1-2; no definite D call. Trimming left V 3 bases short and J 1 base short, with 3 bases between. Germline CDR1 and CDR2: MNHNS and SASEGT. The CDR3 extends over 12 amino acids. The CDR3 protein is CASSDSNYGYTF. For the CDR3, the DNA is TGTGCCAGCAGTGATAGTAACTATGGCTACACCTTC.

This clone was seen more than once but under ten times. CDR3 nucleotides: TGTGCCAGCAGTTTATCAGACAGGGGAAACACCATATATTTT. Its translation: CASSLSDRGNTIYF. The chain is built from TRBV27 and TRBJ1-3, with D perhaps TRBD1 (6 bases). Germline V CDR1 and CDR2: MNHEY, SMNVEV (reference sequence). The CDR3 spans 14 residues. Trimming stripped 0 bases from V and 4 bases from J, with 7 bases between.